One sample yielded the 2 T cell receptor beta chains listed below, sequenced in a study of T cells after yellow fever vaccination. TCRdb analysed the 5' RACE reads with MiXCR anew, one entry per CDR3 protein. The table lists hundreds of thousands of distinct CDR3 sequences, around 4% of them singletons, with roughly a quarter in the top ten. This specimen consisted of PBMCs, obtained on the day of the yellow fever booster vaccination. The receptors come from a man between 18 and 29 years old who received the YFV17D yellow fever vaccine.

This clonotype was observed at least ten times. This chain uses TRBV6-2 or TRBV6-3 with TRBJ1-1; 9 bases are shared with TRBD1. CDR3 length: 15 amino acids. V gave up 0 bases and J gave up 6 bases; unmatched junction bases: 5. Germline loops: CDR1 MNHEY, CDR2 SVGEGT. CDR3 in amino acids: CASSYSGTGSAEAFF. The CDR3 DNA reads as TGTGCCAGCAGTTACTCCGGGACAGGGTCGGCTGAAGCTTTCTTT.

In its sample, this clonotype was seen many times. The chain couples TRBV3-1 to TRBJ1-5; tentative D call: TRBD1 (5 bases). Germline assignment: CDR1 LGHDT and CDR2 YNNKEL (reference sequence). The germline V and J ends were trimmed by 5 bases and 2 bases, with 13 bases remaining between them. The CDR3 runs to 15 residues. The CDR3 nucleotides are TGTGCCAGCAGCGGGACCTGGGGAGGCAATCAGCCCCAGCATTTT. It encodes CASSGTWGGNQPQHF.